These 30 T cell receptor beta chains originate from one sample sequenced in a study of blood T cells in healthy people across ages. PCR was performed a second time for about 6 to 12 cycles using a sample-barcoded 5' primer and a J-beta primer mix. From the 5' RACE reads, TCRdb called clonotypes with MiXCR, one entry per CDR3 protein. The repertoire includes 1.5 million to 2 million distinct CDR3 sequences, 49% of them detected once, and over 2% sits in the top ten. The specimen sequenced was blood. The receptors derive from a woman aged 40 to 50 in good health.

The chain carries TRBV14 and TRBJ2-5; 9 bases are a match to TRBD2. The CDR3 contains 15 residues. The trim removed 1 base at V and 11 bases at J, leaving 11 bases unmatched. From germline, CDR1 is SGHDN and CDR2 FVKESK. The CDR3 sequence: CASSQGVAGDWEQYF. The CDR3 DNA reads TGTGCCAGCAGCCAAGGGGTAGCGGGGGACTGGGAGCAGTACTTC.

The chain joins TRBV2 to TRBJ1-5; 10 nucleotides agree with TRBD1. The CDR3 covers 16 residues. J lost 1 base, V lost 6 bases, and 6 bases had no gene match. CDR1 is SNHLY, CDR2 FYNNEI, per germline. The CDR3 region is CASRVGQGISNQPQHF. The CDR3 coding sequence is TGTGCCAGCAGGGTGGGACAGGGGATAAGCAATCAGCCCCAGCATTTT.

This clonotype was counted only a few times. This rearrangement joins TRBV27 to TRBJ2-5; the D is unclear. This CDR3 has 13 amino acids. Trimming left V 7 bases short and J 9 bases short, with 18 bases between. Per germline, CDR1 MNHEY and CDR2 SMNVEV (reference sequence). This CDR3 reads CASTTQPGWSQYF. The DNA for the CDR3 is TGTGCCAGCACCACCCAACCCGGGTGGTCCCAGTACTTC.

This chain uses TRBV10-3 with TRBJ2-3; 8 nucleotides agree with TRBD1. The CDR3 is made up of 15 amino acids. Germline values: CDR1 ENHRY, CDR2 SYGVKD. J was trimmed by 0 bases and V by 10 bases; bases with no gene match: 9. CDR3 DNA: TGTGCCACCGCTTCCAGGGGGCTCAGCACAGATACGCAGTATTTT. It is translated as CATASRGLSTDTQYF.

This rearrangement joins TRBV4-1 to TRBJ1-2, with D possibly TRBD1 on 6 matching bases. The germline CDR1 and CDR2 sequences are MGHRA and YSYEKL. Trimming cost V 0 bases and J 3 bases, with 11 bases left between them. CDR3 length: 15 amino acids. The CDR3, as DNA: TGCGCCAGCAGCCAAGATCCACAGGGACACTATGGCTACACCTTC. Its translation: CASSQDPQGHYGYTF.

This clonotype occurred a few times. The V gene is TRBV11-1, the J gene TRBJ1-6; TRBD1 matches at 9 bases. The CDR3 sequence is 15 residues long. Germline V gives CDR1 SGHAT, CDR2 FQDESV (reference sequence). V shed 3 bases, J shed 7 bases, and the junction held 4 bases outside the gene matches. The CDR3 nucleotides are TGTGCCAGCAGCTTCGGGACAGGGATGAATTCACCCCTCCACTTT. Residues: CASSFGTGMNSPLHF.

This clonotype turned up a few times. The rearrangement links TRBV20-1 to TRBJ2-7; 12 bases fit TRBD2. The CDR3 has 13 residues. J gave up 4 bases and V 5 bases, and 3 bases lay outside the gene matches. Germline V gives CDR1 DFQATT, CDR2 SNEGSKA (reference sequence). The CDR3 loop is CSAQGLAGYEQYF. The CDR3, as DNA: TGCAGTGCTCAGGGACTAGCGGGTTACGAGCAGTACTTC.

The V call is TRBV7-2, the J call TRBJ2-7; D perhaps matches TRBD1 (6 bases). Trimming took 4 bases from V and 5 from J, leaving 12 bases between them. CDR1 is SGHTA and CDR2 is FQGNSA in the germline V gene. The CDR3 sequence is 13 residues long. CDR3 region: CASSSDRRHEQYF. As DNA, the CDR3 is TGTGCCAGCAGCTCGGACAGACGGCACGAGCAGTACTTC.

V usage is TRBV2 and J usage is TRBJ2-4; no clear D gene. The J call is doubtful: the DNA matches TRBJ2-7 better. The CDR3 is 16 residues long. Per the germline V gene, CDR1 is SNHLY and CDR2 is FYNNEI. CDR3 bases: TGTGCCAGCAGTGCGAACAGTCTCCCTTCTATCGACGAGCAGTACTTC. Residues: CASSANSLPSIDEQYF.

The chain employs TRBV29-1 and TRBJ2-3; unclear D gene. This CDR3 has 14 amino acids. V was clipped by 0 bases and J by 4 bases, with 11 bases between them. The germline V gene has CDR1 SQVTM and CDR2 ANQGSEA. CDR3 DNA: TGCAGCGTTGAAGATTGGTGGTTGGCAGATACGCAGTATTTT. Its translation is CSVEDWWLADTQYF.

In DNA, the CDR3 is TGTGCCAGCAGTGACGCCGGTTGGAATGAGCAGTTCTTC. This sequence encodes CASSDAGWNEQFF. This chain uses TRBV6-5 with TRBJ2-1; unclear D gene. Trimming took off 5 bases at V and 7 bases at J, with 12 bases between the two ends. The CDR3 loop spans 13 amino acids. Per the germline V gene, CDR1 is MNHEY and CDR2 is SVGAGI.

A remark on this clonotype: Possible read error: a much larger clone is one base away. The chain joins TRBV7-9 to TRBJ2-1; TRBD2 might be the D (5 bases). The germline V gene has CDR1 SEHNR and CDR2 FQNEAQ (reference sequence). The CDR3 runs 14 residues. CDR3 sequence: CAGSLASGGNEQFF. CDR3 in DNA: TGTGCCGGCAGCTTAGCGTCGGGCGGAAATGAGCAGTTCTTC.

This clonotype turned up a few times. The chain employs TRBV10-3 and TRBJ1-2; maybe TRBD1 (6 bases). The CDR3 loop spans 14 amino acids. Germline loops: CDR1 ENHRY, CDR2 SYGVKD. Trimming shortened V by 3 bases and J by 0 bases, and 8 bases separated the two germline ends. In nucleotides, the CDR3 is TGTGCCATCAGTGAAGGGGGGGCTAACTATGGCTACACCTTC. This translates into CAISEGGANYGYTF.

This clonotype came up a few times. The chain carries TRBV4-2 and TRBJ1-1; 9 nucleotides agree with TRBD1. The junction had 9 bases not matched to a gene; V was cut back by 4 bases and J by 0 bases. The CDR3 covers 17 residues. Germline V gene data show CDR1 as LGHNA and CDR2 as YNFKEQ. DNA of the CDR3: TGTGCCAGCAGCCCAGGACAGGGGAATATGATGAACACTGAAGCTTTCTTT. Protein: CASSPGQGNMMNTEAFF.

The V call is TRBV20-1, the J call TRBJ2-5; TRBD2 matches 10 bases. CDR1 DFQATT and CDR2 SNEGSKA come from the germline V gene (reference sequence). V shed 0 bases and J 7 bases; nucleotides not matched to a gene: 11. This CDR3 has 16 residues. CDR3 DNA: TGCAGTGCTAGAGATAGGGGAACTAGCGGGGTTGGGACCCAGTACTTC. The encoded protein is CSARDRGTSGVGTQYF.

The chain couples TRBV2 to TRBJ2-6, with 7 bases lining up with TRBD1. The CDR3 totals 15 residues. Trimming removed 6 bases from V and 2 bases from J; junction bases left unmatched: 4. Germline-derived CDR1 and CDR2 are SNHLY and FYNNEI. This chain's CDR3 is CASSQDRPGANVLTF. In DNA form, the CDR3 reads TGTGCCAGCAGCCAGGACAGGCCTGGGGCCAACGTCCTGACTTTC.

The gene calls are TRBV4-3 and TRBJ2-5; 11 bases line up with TRBD2. Trimming removed 2 bases from V and 1 base from J; junction bases left unmatched: 9. The CDR3 runs 18 residues. CDR1 LGHNA and CDR2 YSLEER come from the germline V gene. CDR3 protein: CASSQHLPGTSGQETQYF. CDR3 coding DNA: TGCGCCAGCAGCCAACACCTTCCGGGGACTAGCGGCCAAGAGACCCAGTACTTC.

The chain employs TRBV15 and TRBJ2-1; D gene ambiguous. The CDR3 is 14 amino acids. Trimming pared 5 bases from V and 0 bases from J, leaving 8 bases between. Germline values: CDR1 LNHNV, CDR2 YYDKDF (reference sequence). CDR3 protein: CATSGEGSYNEQFF. The CDR3 nucleotides are TGTGCCACCAGCGGGGAAGGCTCCTACAATGAGCAGTTCTTC.

The genes are TRBV7-2 and TRBJ1-4, with 8 bases aligning to TRBD1. The CDR3 has 17 residues. Germline CDR1 is SGHTA and CDR2 is FQGNSA. Germline trimming cut 5 bases from V and 3 bases from J; bases unmatched to any gene: 11. CDR3 in amino acids: CASSADRGTLSNEKLFF. The CDR3, as DNA: TGTGCCAGCAGCGCAGACAGGGGAACCCTTTCTAATGAAAAACTGTTTTTT.

This clonotype was seen a few times. The rearrangement uses TRBV4-2 and TRBJ2-5; 10 nucleotides agree with TRBD1. The CDR3 runs to 17 residues. With V trimmed by 1 base and J by 7 bases, 12 bases remained unmatched. CDR1 and CDR2 (germline): LGHNA, YNFKEQ. CDR3 bases: TGTGCCAGCAGCCAAGCGACCTCCGGGACAGGGGCGGGGACCCAGTACTTC. Protein sequence: CASSQATSGTGAGTQYF.

The J gene is TRBJ2-7, the V gene TRBV6-2 or TRBV6-3; D is uncertain. This CDR3 region has 12 residues. The V gene lost 2 bases and the J gene lost 7 bases, with 9 bases spanning the gap. Per the germline V gene, CDR1 is MNHEY and CDR2 is SVGEGT. This chain's CDR3 is CASSYGVVEQYF. CDR3 nucleotides: TGTGCCAGCAGTTACGGGGTGGTGGAGCAGTACTTC.

V gene TRBV25-1 combines with J gene TRBJ1-2, with TRBD1 matching over 7 bases. CDR1 is MGHDK and CDR2 is SYGVNS in the germline V gene. The CDR3 runs to 15 residues. J lost 3 bases, V lost 6 bases, and 10 bases had no gene match. Here the CDR3 DNA reads TGTGCCAGCAGGGACATGGGACAGCCGGACTATGGCTACACCTTC. Translation gives CASRDMGQPDYGYTF.

Only one count was recorded for this clonotype. V gene TRBV3-1 combines with J gene TRBJ2-5, with 8 bases fitting TRBD2. V shed 3 bases and J 11 bases; nucleotides not matched to a gene: 17. Germline CDR1 is LGHDT and CDR2 is YNNKEL (reference sequence). This CDR3 region has 16 residues. CDR3 in DNA: TGTGCCAGCAGCCATCTTGGAGGCGGGGGGTACAATGAGCAGTACTTC. Its translation: CASSHLGGGGYNEQYF.

This clonotype was counted a few times. The chain joins TRBV12-5 to TRBJ2-6; unclear D gene. The CDR3 is 18 amino acids. CDR1 is LGHNT, CDR2 FRNRAP, per germline. V dropped 0 bases and J dropped 0 bases, with 12 bases sitting between them. CDR3 amino acids: CASGLVRVGHSGANVLTF. CDR3 nucleotide sequence: TGTGCTAGTGGTTTGGTCCGCGTGGGTCACTCTGGGGCCAACGTCCTGACTTTC.

The V and J genes are TRBV4-2 and TRBJ2-3; TRBD2 matches at 7 bases. Per the germline V gene, CDR1 is LGHNA and CDR2 is YNFKEQ. The CDR3 sequence is 16 residues long. Trimming cost V 1 base and J 2 bases; bases outside gene matches: 6. The CDR3 loop is CASSQGGLGPTDTQYF. DNA of the CDR3: TGTGCCAGCAGCCAAGGAGGACTAGGTCCCACAGATACGCAGTATTTT.

This clonotype was seen once. The chain couples TRBV7-6 to TRBJ2-3; 8 bases are a match to TRBD2. In germline, CDR1 is SGHVS, CDR2 FNYEAQ. V was pared by 5 bases and J by 4 bases, with 5 bases of the junction left unmatched. CDR3 length: 14 amino acids. The CDR3: CASSQAGAADTQYF. For the CDR3, the DNA is TGTGCCAGCAGCCAAGCGGGGGCGGCAGATACGCAGTATTTT.

This clonotype occurred a few times. This chain uses TRBV20-1 with TRBJ2-5; the D is unclear. The J call may be mistaken, given a closer DNA end match to TRBJ2-7. CDR1 is DFQATT and CDR2 is SNEGSKA in the germline V gene (reference sequence). The CDR3 extends over 13 amino acids. The CDR3 is CSARDPNTHEQYF. For the CDR3, the DNA is TGCAGTGCTAGAGATCCGAACACCCACGAGCAGTACTTC.

This clonotype turned up a few times. V usage is TRBV14 and J usage is TRBJ2-1, with D perhaps TRBD2 (6 bases). The CDR3 runs to 15 residues. The V end was cut by 2 bases, the J end by 3 bases, with 11 bases between. Germline V CDR1 and CDR2: SGHDN, FVKESK. CDR3 coding DNA: TGTGCCAGCAGCCAACGAGGGACTGACTACAATGAGCAGTTCTTC. Its protein is CASSQRGTDYNEQFF.

This clonotype was counted a few times. The genes are TRBV5-6 and TRBJ2-7; D call uncertain. The ends were cut back, 1 base at V and 1 base at J, with 12 bases in the middle. Looked up from germline, CDR1 is SGHDT and CDR2 is YYEEEE. The CDR3 has 15 amino acids. In DNA form, the CDR3 reads TGTGCCAGCAGCTTGAGTGCGGCGATTTCCTACGAGCAGTACTTC. It yields the protein CASSLSAAISYEQYF.

The chain links TRBV5-1 to TRBJ2-1; D not certain. Matching the DNA end better, TRBJ2-7 makes the J call doubtful. Germline-derived CDR1 and CDR2 are SGHRS and YFSETQ. The CDR3 has 12 residues. CDR3: CASSLDLNEQYF. The DNA for the CDR3 is TGCGCCAGCAGCTTGGACCTGAATGAGCAGTACTTC.